The rows below give T cell receptor beta chains drawn from one sample of a study of blood T cell repertoires in COVID-19. The assay was immunoSEQ multiplex PCR, and TCRdb's table has in-frame clones only and misses some. The profile shows 250,000 to 300,000 clones, more than 75% of them singletons. The sequencing sample was made of peripheral blood. The receptors stem from a woman between 35 and 50 years old who had recovered from COVID-19. CDR3s leave out the opening cysteine and the closing phenylalanine or tryptophan. A D gene is named only where the DNA matches it firmly.

CDR3 protein: ASSILPPSTGELF; D gene: -; V gene: TRBV19; J gene: TRBJ2-2
CDR3 protein: ASSPLAPTQY; D gene: -; V gene: TRBV7-2; J gene: TRBJ2-3
CDR3 protein: ASTSTWAGANVLT; D gene: -; V gene: TRBV19; J gene: TRBJ2-6
CDR3 protein: ASSLTAMNTEAF; D gene: -; V gene: TRBV5-4; J gene: TRBJ1-1
CDR3 protein: SVGGTYGYT; D gene: -; V gene: TRBV20-1; J gene: TRBJ1-2
CDR3 protein: ASSEHTGELF; D gene: -; V gene: TRBV5-4; J gene: TRBJ2-2
CDR3 protein: ASSSDRASTDTQY; D gene: TRBD1; V gene: TRBV7-3; J gene: TRBJ2-3
CDR3 protein: ATPSGASTDTQY; D gene: TRBD2; V gene: TRBV2; J gene: TRBJ2-3
CDR3 protein: ASSPYGPGEGYT; D gene: -; V gene: TRBV18; J gene: TRBJ1-2
CDR3 protein: ASSVAGWDQPQH; D gene: -; V gene: TRBV19; J gene: TRBJ1-5